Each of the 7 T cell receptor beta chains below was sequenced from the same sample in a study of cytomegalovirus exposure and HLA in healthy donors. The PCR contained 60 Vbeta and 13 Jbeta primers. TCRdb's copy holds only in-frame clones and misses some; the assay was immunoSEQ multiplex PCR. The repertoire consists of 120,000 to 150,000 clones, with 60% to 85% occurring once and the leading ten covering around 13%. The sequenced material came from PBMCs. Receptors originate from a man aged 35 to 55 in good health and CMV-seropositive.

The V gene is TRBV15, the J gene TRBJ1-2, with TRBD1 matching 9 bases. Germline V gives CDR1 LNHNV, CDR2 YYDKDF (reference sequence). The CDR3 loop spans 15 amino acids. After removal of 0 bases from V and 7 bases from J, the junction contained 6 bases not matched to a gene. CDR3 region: CATSRDSSDRGGYTF. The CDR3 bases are TGTGCCACCAGCAGAGATTCCTCGGACAGGGGTGGCTACACCTTC.

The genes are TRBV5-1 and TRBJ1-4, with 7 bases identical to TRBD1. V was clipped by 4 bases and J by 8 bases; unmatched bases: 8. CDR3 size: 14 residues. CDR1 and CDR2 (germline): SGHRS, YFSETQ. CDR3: CASSPGGGWEKLFF. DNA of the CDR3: TGCGCCAGCAGCCCCGGAGGGGGCTGGGAAAAACTGTTTTTT.

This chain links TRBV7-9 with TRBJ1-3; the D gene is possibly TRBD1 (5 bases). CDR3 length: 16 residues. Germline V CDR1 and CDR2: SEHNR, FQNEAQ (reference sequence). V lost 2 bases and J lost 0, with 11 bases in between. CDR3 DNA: TGTGCCAGCAGCTTACAGGGCAGAACCTCTGGAAACACCATATATTTT. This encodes CASSLQGRTSGNTIYF.

CDR3 amino acids: CASLETSGLDTQYF. Here the CDR3 DNA reads TGTGCCAGCTTAGAGACTAGCGGCCTAGATACGCAGTATTTT. The chain combines TRBV18 with TRBJ2-3; 9 bases line up with TRBD2. This CDR3 spans 14 amino acids. Per germline, CDR1 KGHSH and CDR2 LQKENI. With V trimmed by 7 bases and J by 5 bases, 7 bases remained unmatched.

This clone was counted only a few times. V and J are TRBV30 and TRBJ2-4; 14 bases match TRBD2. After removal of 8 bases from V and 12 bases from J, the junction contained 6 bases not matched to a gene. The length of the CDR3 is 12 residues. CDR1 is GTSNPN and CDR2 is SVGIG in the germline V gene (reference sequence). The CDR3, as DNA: TGTGCCATTGGGACTAGCGGGGGAAATCAGTACTTC. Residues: CAIGTSGGNQYF.

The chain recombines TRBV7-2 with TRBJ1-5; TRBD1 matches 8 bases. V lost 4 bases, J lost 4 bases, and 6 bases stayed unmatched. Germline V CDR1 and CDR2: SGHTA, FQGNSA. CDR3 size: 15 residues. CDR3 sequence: CASSSRQGANQPQHF. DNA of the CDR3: TGTGCCAGCAGCTCCCGGCAGGGGGCTAATCAGCCCCAGCATTTT.

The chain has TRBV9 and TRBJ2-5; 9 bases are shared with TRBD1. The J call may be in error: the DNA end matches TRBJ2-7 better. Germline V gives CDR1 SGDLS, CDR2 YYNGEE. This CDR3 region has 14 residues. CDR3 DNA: TGTGCCAGCTCCAAAGGGACAGGGACCTACGAGCAGTACTTC. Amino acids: CASSKGTGTYEQYF.